This T cell receptor beta chain derives from a study of T cells in Graves' hyperthyroidism and ophthalmopathy. In its sample, this clonotype was seen a few times. RNA transcripts yielded amplified TCR beta CDR3 regions. With the HTBI primer set, the TCR CDR3 went through a first round of RT-PCR. TCRdb redid the calling of the multiplex PCR reads with MiXCR, one entry per CDR3 protein. The sample records 370,000 or so distinct CDR3 sequences, around a quarter being singletons. V trimming: 3 bases; J trimming: 0 bases; junction bases outside the gene matches: 6. Germline V lookup: CDR1 KGHDR, CDR2 SFDVKD. This CDR3 is 18 amino acids long.

The chain couples TRBV24-1 to TRBJ2-1, with 11 bases fitting TRBD1. Sequenced sample: blood. This TCR was sampled from a man aged 50 to 59 with Graves' hyperthyroidism. The CDR3 region is CATSDDRDRGSSYNEQFF. CDR3 bases: TGTGCCACCAGTGATGATAGGGACAGGGGGAGCTCCTACAATGAGCAGTTCTTC.